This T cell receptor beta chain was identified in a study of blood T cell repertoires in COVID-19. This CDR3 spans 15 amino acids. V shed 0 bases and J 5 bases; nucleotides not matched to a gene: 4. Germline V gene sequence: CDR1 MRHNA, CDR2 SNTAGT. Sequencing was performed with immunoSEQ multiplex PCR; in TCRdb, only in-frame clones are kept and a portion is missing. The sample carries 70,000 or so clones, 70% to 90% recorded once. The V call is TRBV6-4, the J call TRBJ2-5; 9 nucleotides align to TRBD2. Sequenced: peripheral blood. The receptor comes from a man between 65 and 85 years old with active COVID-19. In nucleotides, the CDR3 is TGTGCCAGCAGTGACTCCGGGCTAGCGGGGGAGACCCAGTACTTC. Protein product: CASSDSGLAGETQYF.